This entry is about one T cell receptor (beta chain). Its cognate antigen has yet to be identified. No much larger clone exists at a distance of one base, and base qualities are not known. The method was the immunoSEQ multiplex PCR assay. The clones in this table, taken by TCRdb from immuneACCESS, are in-frame only. Not every clone is retained; where verified, under half of the shortfall comes from an unresolved V gene, and the cause of the rest is unknown. The sample has about 140,000 clones on record, around nine tenths of them singletons. The ten largest clones take up roughly 8.7% of the sample. The data stem from a study of control samples from healthy donors and cancer patients (dated by TCRdb to the early 2020s). The sequence derives from a young woman in good health. The specimen sequenced was blood.

The sequenced DNA: TGTGCCTGGAGGGCAACTAGCGGGAGATCGAACGAGCAGTACTTC. Protein translation: CAWRATSGRSNEQYF. The rearranged chain carries TRBV30 and TRBJ2-7; TRBD2 lines up with 11 middle nucleotides. Clipping removes 3 bases from V and 5 bases from J, with 9 as the unmatched junction base count. The CDR1 and CDR2 encoded by the germline V gene (reference sequence) are GTSNPN and SVGIG. The CDR3, cysteine through phenylalanine, is 15 amino acids long. The CDR3 DNA has 45 bases and is translated from base 1.